A single TCR beta chain is shown here with its context. Its antigen is still unknown. The method was immunoSEQ multiplex PCR; TCRdb's version includes in-frame clones alone and lacks a portion of them. Among about 120,000 clones, about four fifths were seen once, and the ten largest hold under 10%. V gave up 3 bases and J gave up 5 bases; unmatched junction bases: 5. The CDR3 has 14 amino acids. Germline CDR1 and CDR2: DFQATT and SNEGSKA (reference sequence). The data stem from a study of T cell responses to AZD1222 COVID-19 vaccine. Turning to the study itself: Pooling was applied to second doses at about 4 or about 12 weeks. Findings and limits, study-wide: AZD1222 recipients seropositive at baseline numbered only 5 or 6. The breadth and depth of Spike-specific TCRs increased once two AZD1222 doses had been given. Mostly white British, mostly female donors; authors suggested clonal diversity may be underestimated.

The sample consisted of peripheral blood, taken on day 0 of AZD1222 vaccination. The receptor comes from an adult in good health. The chain has TRBV20-1 and TRBJ1-4; 8 bases align to TRBD1. The CDR3 sequence is CSASQWDRNEKLFF. In nucleotides, the CDR3 is TGCAGTGCTAGTCAGTGGGACAGGAATGAAAAACTGTTTTTT.